A single sample is the source of the 7 T cell receptor beta chains below, sequenced in a study of T cell responses to AZD1222 COVID-19 vaccine listed by TCRdb under 2021. In the paper's terms, the time point label means: baseline before first vaccination. Library preparation used the immunoSEQ multiplex PCR assay. TCRdb took this table from immuneACCESS and kept in-frame rearrangements with V and J called. Such tables lack part of the clones; where checked against another copy, unresolved V genes explain under half of the gap, and the rest is unexplained. Here the sample has about 140,000 clones; under 95% occur a single time. The top ten clones comprise 7.5% to 9.5% of the sample. Material: peripheral blood, obtained on day 0 of AZD1222 vaccination. Receptor source: an adult in good health.

The chain has TRBV9 and TRBJ1-2, with 10 bases that match TRBD1. This CDR3 contains 16 residues. Germline lookup yields CDR1 SGDLS and CDR2 YYNGEE. The V gene end was trimmed by 4 bases and the J gene end by 9 bases; junction bases not matched to a gene: 15. As DNA, the CDR3 is TGTGCCAGCAGCTATAGACAGGGGGCGGGGATCTCGAGCTACACCTTC. It specifies CASSYRQGAGISSYTF.

This chain links TRBV2 with TRBJ1-6; D possibly corresponds to TRBD1 (5 bases). This CDR3 spans 15 amino acids. CDR1 SNHLY and CDR2 FYNNEI come from the germline V gene. Trimming shortened V by 7 bases and J by 8 bases, and 18 bases separated the two germline ends. The CDR3 reads CASTEGLGDYSPLHF. Written as DNA, the CDR3 is TGTGCCAGCACCGAGGGTTTGGGGGACTATTCACCCCTCCACTTT.

The chain's CDR3 is CASSQDQVLAEKLFF. The CDR3 region has the DNA TGCGCCAGCAGCCAAGATCAAGTGCTGGCGGAAAAACTGTTTTTT. J is TRBJ1-4 and V is TRBV4-1; D unclear. CDR3 length: 15 residues. The V end was cut by 0 bases, the J end by 8 bases, with 13 bases between. CDR1 is MGHRA, CDR2 YSYEKL, per germline.

The J gene is TRBJ2-2, the V gene TRBV6-5; D might be TRBD1 or TRBD2, each matching 5 bases. V gave up 4 bases and J gave up 4 bases, with 10 bases separating them. The CDR3 spans 14 residues. CDR1 MNHEY and CDR2 SVGAGI come from the germline V gene. The CDR3, as DNA: TGTGCCAGCAGTTCCGGGACCTTCACCGGGGAGCTGTTTTTT. Its translation is CASSSGTFTGELFF.

DNA of the CDR3: TGTGCCAGTAGGAAAAGGACAGTAACCTACTCTGGGGCCAACGTCCTGACTTTC. Translated: CASRKRTVTYSGANVLTF. V and J are TRBV19 and TRBJ2-6, with D possibly TRBD1 on 6 matching bases. Trimming stripped 6 bases from V and 0 bases from J, with 18 bases between. The CDR3 runs 18 residues. CDR1 and CDR2 from the germline V gene are LNHDA and SQIVND (reference sequence).

This rearrangement joins TRBV7-5 to TRBJ2-7; the DNA was not compared with TRBD2, the D call given in the table. TRBV7-5 is a pseudogene. This CDR3 is 15 amino acids long. The CDR3 loop reads CARSFPYIASYEQYF. DNA for the CDR3: TGTGCCAGAAGCTTCCCCTATATAGCCTCCTACGAGCAGTACTTC.

This clone appeared once. The chain combines TRBV7-2 with TRBJ2-7; TRBD1 is a possible D gene (5 bases). V was shortened by 1 base and J by 6 bases, with 7 bases between the two germline ends. The germline gives CDR1 SGHTA, CDR2 FQGNSA. The CDR3 has 12 residues. The CDR3 here is CASSLGRGEQYF. CDR3 coding DNA: TGTGCCAGCAGCTTAGGTAGGGGCGAGCAGTACTTC.